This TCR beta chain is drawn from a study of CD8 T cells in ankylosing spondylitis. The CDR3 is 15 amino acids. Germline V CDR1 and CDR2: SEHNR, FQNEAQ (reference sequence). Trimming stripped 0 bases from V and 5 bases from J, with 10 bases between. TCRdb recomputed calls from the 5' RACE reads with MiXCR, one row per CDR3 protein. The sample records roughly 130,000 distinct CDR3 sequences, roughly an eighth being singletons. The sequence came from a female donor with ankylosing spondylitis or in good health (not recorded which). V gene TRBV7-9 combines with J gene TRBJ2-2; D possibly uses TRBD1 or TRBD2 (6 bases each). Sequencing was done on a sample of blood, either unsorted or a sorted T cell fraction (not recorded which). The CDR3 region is CASSLAGGGTGELFF. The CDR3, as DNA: TGTGCCAGCAGCTTAGCAGGAGGGGGAACCGGGGAGCTGTTTTTT.